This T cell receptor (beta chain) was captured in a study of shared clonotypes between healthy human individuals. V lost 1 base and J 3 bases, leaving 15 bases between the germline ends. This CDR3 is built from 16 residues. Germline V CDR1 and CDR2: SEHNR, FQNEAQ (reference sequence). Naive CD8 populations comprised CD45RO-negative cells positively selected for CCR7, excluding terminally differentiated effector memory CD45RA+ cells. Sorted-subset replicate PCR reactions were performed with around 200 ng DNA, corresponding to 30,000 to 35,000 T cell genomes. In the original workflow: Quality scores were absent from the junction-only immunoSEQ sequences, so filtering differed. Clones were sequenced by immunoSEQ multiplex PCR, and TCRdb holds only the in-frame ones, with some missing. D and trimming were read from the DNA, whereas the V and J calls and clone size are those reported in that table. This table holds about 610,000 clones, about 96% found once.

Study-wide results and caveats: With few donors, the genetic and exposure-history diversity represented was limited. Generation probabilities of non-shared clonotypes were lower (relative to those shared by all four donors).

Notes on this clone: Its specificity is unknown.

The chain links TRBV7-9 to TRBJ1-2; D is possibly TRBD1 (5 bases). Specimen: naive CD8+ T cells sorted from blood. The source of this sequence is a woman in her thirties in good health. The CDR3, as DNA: TGTGCCAGCAGCTTAGTCCTCTGGGACGGGGACTATGGCTACACCTTC. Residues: CASSLVLWDGDYGYTF.